This T cell receptor beta chain was found in a study of graft-versus-host responses after intestinal transplantation. The study, taken as a whole, reports: Early post-transplant declines in HvG were associated with peak levels of circulating GvH clones.

Some clones are missing from TCRdb's copy, which holds only in-frame ones; the method was immunoSEQ multiplex PCR. The table records thousands of clones, about 31% of them present only once. The researchers put 200,000 CFSE-labeled responder cells into plates with 200,000 irradiated, violet-dye-labeled stimulator cells. This clone has more than one count but fewer than ten. The CDR3 length is 17 residues. V was shortened by 2 bases and J by 6 bases, with 19 bases between the two germline ends. Germline V gene sequence: CDR1 SGHVS, CDR2 FQNEAQ. Sequenced here: alloreactive CD4+ T cells from a mixed lymphocyte reaction culture, sampled before intestinal transplant. Subset noted: CFSE-low proliferating T cells sorted from roughly six-day pre-transplant mixed lymphocyte reaction (GvH or HvG direction). The chain links TRBV7-8 to TRBJ2-2; D remains ambiguous. This TCR was recovered from a human patient who received an intestinal transplant. This CDR3 is CASSLLRLQLLSGELFF. The CDR3 coding sequence is TGTGCCAGCAGCTTATTGAGACTTCAACTTCTATCCGGGGAGCTGTTTTTT.